The following is a TCR beta chain sequence with its context. What it recognizes is unknown. The data were obtained in a study of immune cell composition in non-small cell lung cancer. Study-wide findings and caveats: Tumour-associated clones >0.5% occurred in approximately 32% of adenocarcinomas, about three quarters of squamous. Tumour-reactive clones were not shown to match dominant in vivo tumour clones.

Normal lung was taken at the farthest possible site, at least 3 cm from tumour. Frozen unsorted single-cell suspensions supplied the genomic DNA. Per the germline V gene, CDR1 is SEHNR and CDR2 is FQNEAQ (reference sequence). Trimming cost V 5 bases and J 9 bases, with 11 bases left between them. The CDR3 runs to 12 residues. TCRdb keeps only in-frame clones here, not all; method: immunoSEQ multiplex PCR. This sample has about 6,800 clones, with 70% to 90% found just once. Sequencing input: non-adjacent lung tissue. The chain is built from TRBV7-9 and TRBJ1-5; a possible D gene is TRBD1 (5 bases). The receptor was derived from a human donor with non-small cell lung cancer. In DNA, the CDR3 is TGTGCCAGCAGCGACAGTTCGGGGCCCCAGCATTTT. Its translation is CASSDSSGPQHF.